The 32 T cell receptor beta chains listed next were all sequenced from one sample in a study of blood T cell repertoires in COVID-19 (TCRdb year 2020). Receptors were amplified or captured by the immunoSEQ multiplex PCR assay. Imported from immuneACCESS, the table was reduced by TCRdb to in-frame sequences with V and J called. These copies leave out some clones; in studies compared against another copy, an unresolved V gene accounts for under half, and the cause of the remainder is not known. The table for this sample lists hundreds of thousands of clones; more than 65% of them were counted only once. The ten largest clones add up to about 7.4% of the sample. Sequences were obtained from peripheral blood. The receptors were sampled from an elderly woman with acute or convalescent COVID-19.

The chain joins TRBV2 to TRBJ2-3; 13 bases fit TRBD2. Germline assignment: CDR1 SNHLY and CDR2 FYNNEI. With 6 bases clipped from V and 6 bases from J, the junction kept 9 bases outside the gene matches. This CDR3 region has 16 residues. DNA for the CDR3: TGTGCCAGCAGGGCCGGGACTAGCGGGGCCGAGGATACGCAGTATTTT. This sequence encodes CASRAGTSGAEDTQYF.

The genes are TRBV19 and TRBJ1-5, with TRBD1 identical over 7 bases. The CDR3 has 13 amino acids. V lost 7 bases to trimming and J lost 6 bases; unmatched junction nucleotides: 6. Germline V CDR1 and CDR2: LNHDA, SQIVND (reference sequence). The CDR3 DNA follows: TGTGCCAGTACCGTGACAGGGACTCAGCCCCAGCATTTT. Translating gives CASTVTGTQPQHF.

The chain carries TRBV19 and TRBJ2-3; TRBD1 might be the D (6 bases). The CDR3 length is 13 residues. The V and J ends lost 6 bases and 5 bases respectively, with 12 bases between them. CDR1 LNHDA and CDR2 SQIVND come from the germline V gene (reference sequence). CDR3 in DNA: TGTGCCAGTAGGGGCAGGGGTGAAGATACGCAGTATTTT. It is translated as CASRGRGEDTQYF.

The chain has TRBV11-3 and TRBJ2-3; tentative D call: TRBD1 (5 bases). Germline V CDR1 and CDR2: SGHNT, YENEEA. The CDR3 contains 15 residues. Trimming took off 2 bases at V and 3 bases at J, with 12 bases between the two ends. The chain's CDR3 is CASSLTGPPTDTQYF. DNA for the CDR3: TGTGCCAGCAGCTTAACAGGTCCGCCAACAGATACGCAGTATTTT.

The DNA of the CDR3 is TGTGCCAGCAGTCCCCCCCCGGGGACTTCATTCGAGACCCAGTACTTC. This sequence encodes CASSPPPGTSFETQYF. The chain links TRBV28 to TRBJ2-5; D possibly corresponds to TRBD2 (6 bases). CDR1 and CDR2 (germline): MDHEN, SYDVKM. The germline V and J ends were trimmed by 5 bases and 5 bases, with 21 bases remaining between them. The CDR3 is 16 residues long. Variable domain in full (rest from reference TRBV28 and TRBJ2-5): DVKVTQSSRYLVKRTGEKVFLECVQDMDHENMFWYRQDPGLGLRLIYFSYDVKMKEKGDIPEGYSVSREKKERFSLILESASTNQTSMYLCASSPPPGTSFETQYFGPGTRLLVL.

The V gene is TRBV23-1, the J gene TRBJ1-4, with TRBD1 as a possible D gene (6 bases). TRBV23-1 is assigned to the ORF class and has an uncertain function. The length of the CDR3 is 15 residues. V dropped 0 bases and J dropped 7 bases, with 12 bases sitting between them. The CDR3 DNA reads TGCGCCAGCAGTCAATCGGTCAGGGGTAGTGAAAAACTGTTTTTT. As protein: CASSQSVRGSEKLFF.

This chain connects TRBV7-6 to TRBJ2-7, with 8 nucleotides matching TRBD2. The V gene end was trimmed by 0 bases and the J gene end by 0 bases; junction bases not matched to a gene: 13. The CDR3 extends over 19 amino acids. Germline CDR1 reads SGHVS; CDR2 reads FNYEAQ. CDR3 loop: CASSLAPGETSVYSYEQYF. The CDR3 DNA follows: TGTGCCAGCAGCTTAGCGCCGGGGGAGACTAGCGTCTACTCCTACGAGCAGTACTTC.

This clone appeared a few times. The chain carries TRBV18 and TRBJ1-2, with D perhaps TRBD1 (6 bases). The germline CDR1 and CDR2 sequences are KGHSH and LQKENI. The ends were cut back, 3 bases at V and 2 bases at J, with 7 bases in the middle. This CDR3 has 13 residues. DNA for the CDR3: TGTGCCAGCTCACCCGACAGGAACTATGGCTACACCTTC. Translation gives CASSPDRNYGYTF.

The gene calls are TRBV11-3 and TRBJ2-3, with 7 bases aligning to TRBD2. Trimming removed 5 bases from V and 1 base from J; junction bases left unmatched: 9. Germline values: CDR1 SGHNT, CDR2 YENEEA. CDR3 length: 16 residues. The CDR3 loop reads CASSQRDSGGTDTQYF. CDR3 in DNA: TGTGCCAGCAGCCAGCGGGACTCCGGAGGCACAGATACGCAGTATTTT.

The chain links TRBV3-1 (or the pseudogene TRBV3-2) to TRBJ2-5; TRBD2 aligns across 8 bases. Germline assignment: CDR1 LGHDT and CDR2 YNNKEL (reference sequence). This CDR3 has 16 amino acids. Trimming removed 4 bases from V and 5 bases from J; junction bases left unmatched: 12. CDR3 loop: CASSRLAGMAGETQYF. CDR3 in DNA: TGTGCCAGCAGCCGATTAGCGGGGATGGCCGGGGAGACCCAGTACTTC.

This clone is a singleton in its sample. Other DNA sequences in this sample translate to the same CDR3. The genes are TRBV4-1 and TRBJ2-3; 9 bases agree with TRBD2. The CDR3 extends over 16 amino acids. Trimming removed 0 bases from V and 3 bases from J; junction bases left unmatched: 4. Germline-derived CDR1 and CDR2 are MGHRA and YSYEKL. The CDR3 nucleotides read TGCGCCAGCAGCCAAGAGGGCCTAGCGGGGACAGATACGCAGTATTTT. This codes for CASSQEGLAGTDTQYF.

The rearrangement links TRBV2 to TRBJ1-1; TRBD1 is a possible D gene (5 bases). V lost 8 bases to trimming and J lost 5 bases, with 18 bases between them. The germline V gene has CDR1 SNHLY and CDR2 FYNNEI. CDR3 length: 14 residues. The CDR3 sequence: CASQSEGRGTEAFF. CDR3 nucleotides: TGTGCCAGCCAGAGTGAAGGGCGGGGGACTGAAGCTTTCTTT.

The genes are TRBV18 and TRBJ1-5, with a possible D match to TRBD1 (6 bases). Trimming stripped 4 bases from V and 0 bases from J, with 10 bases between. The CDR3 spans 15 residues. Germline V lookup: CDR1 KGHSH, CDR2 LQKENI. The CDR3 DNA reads TGTGCCAGCTCACTTACAGGGTTTAGCAATCAGCCCCAGCATTTT. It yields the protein CASSLTGFSNQPQHF.

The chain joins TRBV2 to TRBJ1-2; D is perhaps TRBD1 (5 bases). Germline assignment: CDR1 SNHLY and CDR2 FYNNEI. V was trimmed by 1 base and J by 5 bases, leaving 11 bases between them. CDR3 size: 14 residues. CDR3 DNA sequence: TGTGCCAGCAGTGAAGAAGGGGCAAGATATGGCTACACCTTC. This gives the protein CASSEEGARYGYTF.

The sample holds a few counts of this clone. This chain's CDR3 is CASSFSRGESGYTF. The CDR3 nucleotides read TGTGCCAGCAGCTTCTCTCGGGGGGAAAGTGGCTACACCTTC. This chain links TRBV5-4 with TRBJ1-2; possibly TRBD1 for D (5 bases). Germline V gene data show CDR1 as SGHNT and CDR2 as YYREEE (reference sequence). Trimming cost V 2 bases and J 7 bases, with 15 bases left between them. The CDR3 is 14 amino acids.

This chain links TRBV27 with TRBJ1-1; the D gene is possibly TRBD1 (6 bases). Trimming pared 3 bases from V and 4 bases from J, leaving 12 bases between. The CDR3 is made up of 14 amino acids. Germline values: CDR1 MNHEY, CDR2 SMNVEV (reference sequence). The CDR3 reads CASSFHQGSTEAFF. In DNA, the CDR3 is TGTGCCAGCAGTTTTCATCAGGGGAGCACTGAAGCTTTCTTT.

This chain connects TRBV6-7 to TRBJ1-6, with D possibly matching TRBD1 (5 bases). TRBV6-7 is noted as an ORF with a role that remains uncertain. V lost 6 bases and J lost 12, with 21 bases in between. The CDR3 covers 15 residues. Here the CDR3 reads CASRGDHAVPEPLHF. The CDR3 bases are TGTGCCAGCAGAGGGGATCATGCGGTCCCGGAACCCCTCCACTTT.

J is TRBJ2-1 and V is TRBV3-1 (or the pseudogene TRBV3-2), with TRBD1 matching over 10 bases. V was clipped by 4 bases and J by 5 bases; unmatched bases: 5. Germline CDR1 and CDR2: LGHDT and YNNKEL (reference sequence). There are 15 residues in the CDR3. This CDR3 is CASSRDRGSHNEQFF. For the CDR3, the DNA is TGTGCCAGCAGCCGGGACAGGGGTTCCCACAATGAGCAGTTCTTC.

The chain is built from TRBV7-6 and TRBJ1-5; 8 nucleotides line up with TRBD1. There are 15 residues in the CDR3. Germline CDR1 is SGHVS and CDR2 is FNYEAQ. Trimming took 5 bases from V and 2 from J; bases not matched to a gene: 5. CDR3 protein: CASSPGQGGNQPQHF. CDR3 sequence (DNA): TGTGCCAGCAGCCCAGGACAGGGCGGCAATCAGCCCCAGCATTTT.

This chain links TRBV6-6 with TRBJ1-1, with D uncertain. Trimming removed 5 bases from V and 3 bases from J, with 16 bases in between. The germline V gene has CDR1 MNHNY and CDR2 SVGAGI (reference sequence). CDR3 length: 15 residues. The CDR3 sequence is CASSTSMTGDTEAFF. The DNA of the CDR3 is TGTGCCAGCAGTACCAGCATGACCGGGGACACTGAAGCTTTCTTT.

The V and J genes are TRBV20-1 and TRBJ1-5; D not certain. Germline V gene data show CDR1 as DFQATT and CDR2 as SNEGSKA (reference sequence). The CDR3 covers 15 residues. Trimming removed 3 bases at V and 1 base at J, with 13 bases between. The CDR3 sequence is CSASRPGTSNQPQHF. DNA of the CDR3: TGCAGTGCTAGTCGCCCAGGAACGAGCAATCAGCCCCAGCATTTT.

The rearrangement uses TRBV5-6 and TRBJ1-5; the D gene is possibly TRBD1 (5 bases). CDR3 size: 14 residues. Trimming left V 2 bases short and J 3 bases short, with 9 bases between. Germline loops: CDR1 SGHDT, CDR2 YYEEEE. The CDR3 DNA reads TGTGCCAGCAGCTTTAACAGGCTCAATCAGCCCCAGCATTTT. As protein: CASSFNRLNQPQHF.

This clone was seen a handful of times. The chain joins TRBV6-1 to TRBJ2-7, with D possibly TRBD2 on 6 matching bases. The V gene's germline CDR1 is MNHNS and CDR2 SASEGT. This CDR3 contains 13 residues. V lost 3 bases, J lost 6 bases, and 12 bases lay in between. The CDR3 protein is CASSEWGESEQYF. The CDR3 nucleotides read TGTGCCAGCAGTGAGTGGGGGGAGTCCGAGCAGTACTTC.

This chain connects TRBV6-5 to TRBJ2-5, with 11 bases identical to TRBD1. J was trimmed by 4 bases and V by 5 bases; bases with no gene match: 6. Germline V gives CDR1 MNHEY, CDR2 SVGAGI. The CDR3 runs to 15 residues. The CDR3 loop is CASSTGDRGVETQYF. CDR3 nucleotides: TGTGCCAGCAGTACTGGGGACAGGGGGGTAGAGACCCAGTACTTC.

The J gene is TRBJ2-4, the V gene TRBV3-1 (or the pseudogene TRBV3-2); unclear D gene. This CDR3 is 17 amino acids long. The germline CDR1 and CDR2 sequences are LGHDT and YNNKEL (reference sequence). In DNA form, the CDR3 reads TGTGCAGCAGCGCGTTTGGTCCCATTTGCAAGAAAAAACATTCAGTACTTC. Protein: CAAARLVPFARKNIQYF.

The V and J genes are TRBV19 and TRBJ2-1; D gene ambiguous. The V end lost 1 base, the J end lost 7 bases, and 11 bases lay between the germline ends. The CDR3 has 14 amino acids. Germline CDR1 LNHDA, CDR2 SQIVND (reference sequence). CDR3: CASSIGRGSNEQFF. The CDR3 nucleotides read TGTGCCAGTAGTATAGGGCGAGGATCTAATGAGCAGTTCTTC.

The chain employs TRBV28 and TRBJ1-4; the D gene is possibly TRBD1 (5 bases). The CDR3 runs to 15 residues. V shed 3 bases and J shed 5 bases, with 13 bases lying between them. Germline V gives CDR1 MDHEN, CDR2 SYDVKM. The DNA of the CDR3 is TGTGCCAGCAGTTTTTGGCAGGGCACAAATGAAAAACTGTTTTTT. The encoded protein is CASSFWQGTNEKLFF. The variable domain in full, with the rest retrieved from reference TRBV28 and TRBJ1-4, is DVKVTQSSRYLVKRTGEKVFLECVQDMDHENMFWYRQDPGLGLRLIYFSYDVKMKEKGDIPEGYSVSREKKERFSLILESASTNQTSMYLCASSFWQGTNEKLFFGSGTQLSVL.

The CDR3 region is CASSQLTGPWENSPLHF. CDR3 nucleotide sequence: TGTGCCAGCAGCCAACTTACAGGGCCTTGGGAGAATTCACCCCTCCACTTT. The gene calls are TRBV3-1 (or the pseudogene TRBV3-2) and TRBJ1-6, with D maybe TRBD1 (6 bases). V was cut by 2 bases and J by 7 bases, with 18 bases left in between. The CDR3 is 17 amino acids. Germline V gene data show CDR1 as LGHDT and CDR2 as YNNKEL (reference sequence).

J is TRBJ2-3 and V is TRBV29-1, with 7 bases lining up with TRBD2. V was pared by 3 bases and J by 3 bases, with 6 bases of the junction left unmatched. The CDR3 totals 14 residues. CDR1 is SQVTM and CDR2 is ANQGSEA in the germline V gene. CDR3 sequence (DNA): TGCAGCGTTGACACTAGCGAGCGGACAGATACGCAGTATTTT. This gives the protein CSVDTSERTDTQYF.

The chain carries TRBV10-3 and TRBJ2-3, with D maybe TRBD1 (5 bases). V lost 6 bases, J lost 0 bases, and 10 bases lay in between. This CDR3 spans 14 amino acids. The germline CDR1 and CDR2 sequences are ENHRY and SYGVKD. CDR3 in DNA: TGTGCCATCAGCTCGGACACTAGCACAGATACGCAGTATTTT. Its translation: CAISSDTSTDTQYF.

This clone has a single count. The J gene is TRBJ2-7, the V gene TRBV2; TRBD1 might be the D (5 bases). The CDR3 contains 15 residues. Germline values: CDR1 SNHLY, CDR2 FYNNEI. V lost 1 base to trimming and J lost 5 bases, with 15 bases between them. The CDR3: CASSEGLAWGHEQYF. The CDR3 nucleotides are TGTGCCAGCAGTGAAGGGTTAGCCTGGGGCCACGAGCAGTACTTC. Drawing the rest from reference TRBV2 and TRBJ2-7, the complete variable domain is EPEVTQTPSHQVTQMGQEVILRCVPISNHLYFYWYRQILGQKVEFLVSFYNNEISEKSEIFDDQFSVERPDGSNFTLKIRSTKLEDSAMYFCASSEGLAWGHEQYFGPGTRLTVT.

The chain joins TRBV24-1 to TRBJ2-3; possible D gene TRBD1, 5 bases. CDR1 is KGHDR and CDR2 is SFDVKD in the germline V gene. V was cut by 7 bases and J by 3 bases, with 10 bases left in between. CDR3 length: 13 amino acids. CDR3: CATSPQGTDTQYF. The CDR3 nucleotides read TGTGCCACCAGCCCTCAGGGTACAGATACGCAGTATTTT.